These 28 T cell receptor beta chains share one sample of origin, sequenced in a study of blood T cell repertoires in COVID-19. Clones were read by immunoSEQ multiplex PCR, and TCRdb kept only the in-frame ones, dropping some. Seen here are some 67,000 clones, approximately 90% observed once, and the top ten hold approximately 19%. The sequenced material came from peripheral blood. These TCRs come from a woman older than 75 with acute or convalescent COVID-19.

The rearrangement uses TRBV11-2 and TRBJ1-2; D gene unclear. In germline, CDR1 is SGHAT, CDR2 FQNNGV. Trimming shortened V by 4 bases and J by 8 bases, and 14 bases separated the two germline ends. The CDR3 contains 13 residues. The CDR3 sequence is CASSSSAVQGYTF. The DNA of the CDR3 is TGTGCCAGCAGCTCCAGTGCAGTCCAGGGCTACACCTTC.

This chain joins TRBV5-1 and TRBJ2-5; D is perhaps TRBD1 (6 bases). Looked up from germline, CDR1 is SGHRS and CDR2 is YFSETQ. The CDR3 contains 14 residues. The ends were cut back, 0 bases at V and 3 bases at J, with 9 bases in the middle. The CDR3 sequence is CASSLGWTEETQYF. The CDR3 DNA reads TGCGCCAGCAGCTTGGGGTGGACAGAAGAGACCCAGTACTTC. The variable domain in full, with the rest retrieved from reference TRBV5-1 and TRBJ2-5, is KAGVTQTPRYLIKTRGQQVTLSCSPISGHRSVSWYQQTPGQGLQFLFEYFSETQRNKGNFPGRFSGRQFSNSRSEMNVSTLELGDSALYLCASSLGWTEETQYFGPGTRLLVL.

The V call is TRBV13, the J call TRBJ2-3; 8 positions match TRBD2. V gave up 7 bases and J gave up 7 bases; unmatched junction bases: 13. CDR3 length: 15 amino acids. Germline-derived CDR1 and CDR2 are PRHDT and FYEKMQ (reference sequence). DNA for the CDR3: TGTGCCAGCATGGTGACAACTAGCGGAGCTAATACGCAGTATTTT. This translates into CASMVTTSGANTQYF.

CDR3 DNA: TGTGCCAGCAGCTTAGATGCCAGCTATGGCTACACCTTC. This gives the protein CASSLDASYGYTF. The chain employs TRBV11-2 and TRBJ1-2; D call uncertain. Germline V CDR1 and CDR2: SGHAT, FQNNGV. CDR3 length equals 13 residues. V was pared by 0 bases and J by 4 bases, with 6 bases between. The full variable domain, its missing parts supplied by reference TRBV11-2 and TRBJ1-2, is EAGVAQSPRYKIIEKRQSVAFWCNPISGHATLYWYQQILGQGPKLLIQFQNNGVVDDSQLPKDRFSAERLKGVDSTLKIQPAKLEDSAVYLCASSLDASYGYTFGSGTRLTVV.

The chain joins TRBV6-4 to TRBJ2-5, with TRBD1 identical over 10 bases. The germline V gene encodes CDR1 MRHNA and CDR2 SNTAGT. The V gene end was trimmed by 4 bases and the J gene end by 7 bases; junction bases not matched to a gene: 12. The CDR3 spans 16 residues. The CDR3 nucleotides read TGTGCCAGCAGTGCCTCACCGACAGGGGGCTTAGGGACCCAGTACTTC. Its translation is CASSASPTGGLGTQYF.

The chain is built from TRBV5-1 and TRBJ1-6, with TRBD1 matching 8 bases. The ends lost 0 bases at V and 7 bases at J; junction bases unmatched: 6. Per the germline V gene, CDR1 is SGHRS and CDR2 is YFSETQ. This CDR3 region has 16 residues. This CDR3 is CASSLALTGGNSPLHF. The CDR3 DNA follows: TGCGCCAGCAGCTTGGCCCTAACAGGGGGGAATTCACCCCTCCACTTT.

The CDR3 DNA reads as TGTGCCAGCAGTTCTCTGGGACAGTTGGATGGCTACACCTTC. Protein product: CASSSLGQLDGYTF. The genes are TRBV27 and TRBJ1-2, with TRBD1 matching over 7 bases. CDR3 length: 14 residues. Germline V gene lookup returns CDR1 MNHEY and CDR2 SMNVEV (reference sequence). Germline trimming cut 4 bases from V and 6 bases from J; bases unmatched to any gene: 8.

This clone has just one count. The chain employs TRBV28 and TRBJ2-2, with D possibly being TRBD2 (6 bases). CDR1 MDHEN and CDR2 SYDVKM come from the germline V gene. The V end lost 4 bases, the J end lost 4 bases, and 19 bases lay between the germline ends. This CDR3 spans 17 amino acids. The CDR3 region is CASSSRRRALGTGELFF. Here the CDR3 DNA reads TGTGCCAGCAGTTCCCGACGGAGGGCTCTGGGCACCGGGGAGCTGTTTTTT.

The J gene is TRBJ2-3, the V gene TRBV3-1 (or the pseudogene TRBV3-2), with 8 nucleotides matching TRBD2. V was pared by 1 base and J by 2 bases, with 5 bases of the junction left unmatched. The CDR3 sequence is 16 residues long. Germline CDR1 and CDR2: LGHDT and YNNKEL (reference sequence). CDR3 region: CASSQVPAGVTDTQYF. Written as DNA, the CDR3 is TGTGCCAGCAGCCAAGTACCAGCGGGGGTCACAGATACGCAGTATTTT.

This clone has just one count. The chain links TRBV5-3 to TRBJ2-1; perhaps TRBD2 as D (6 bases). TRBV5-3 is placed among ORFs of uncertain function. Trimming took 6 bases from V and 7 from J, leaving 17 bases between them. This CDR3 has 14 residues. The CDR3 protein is CARIAPSVPNEQFF. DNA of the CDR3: TGTGCCAGAATAGCGCCTAGCGTCCCTAATGAGCAGTTCTTC.

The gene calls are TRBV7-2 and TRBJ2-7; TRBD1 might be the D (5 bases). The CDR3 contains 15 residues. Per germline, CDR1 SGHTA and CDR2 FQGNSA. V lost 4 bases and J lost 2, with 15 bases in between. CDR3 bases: TGTGCCAGCAGCTCCCAGGGTGGAACAACCTACGAGCAGTACTTC. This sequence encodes CASSSQGGTTYEQYF.

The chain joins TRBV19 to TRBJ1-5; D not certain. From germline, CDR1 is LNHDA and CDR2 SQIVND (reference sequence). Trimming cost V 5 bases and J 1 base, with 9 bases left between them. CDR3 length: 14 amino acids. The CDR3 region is CASSSLGSNQPQHF. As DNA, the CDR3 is TGTGCCAGTAGTTCACTAGGGAGCAATCAGCCCCAGCATTTT.

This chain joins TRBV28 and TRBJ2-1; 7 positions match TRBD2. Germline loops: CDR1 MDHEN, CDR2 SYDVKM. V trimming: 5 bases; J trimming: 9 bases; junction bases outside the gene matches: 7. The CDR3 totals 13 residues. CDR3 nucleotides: TGTGCCAGCAGTCTTATTGGGAGGGCTGAGCAGTTCTTC. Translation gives CASSLIGRAEQFF.

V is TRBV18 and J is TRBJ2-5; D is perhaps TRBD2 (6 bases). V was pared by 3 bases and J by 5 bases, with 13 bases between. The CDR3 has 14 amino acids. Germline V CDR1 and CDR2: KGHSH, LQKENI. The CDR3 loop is CASSPLGSGETQYF. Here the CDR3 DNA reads TGTGCCAGCTCACCCCTCGGGAGCGGGGAGACCCAGTACTTC.

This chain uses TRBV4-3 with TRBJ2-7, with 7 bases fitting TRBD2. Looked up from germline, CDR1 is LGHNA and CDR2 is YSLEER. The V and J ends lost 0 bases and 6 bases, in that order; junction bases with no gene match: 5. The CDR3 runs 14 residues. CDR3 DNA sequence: TGCGCCAGCAGCCAAGATCTAGCGGTGGGCGAGCAGTACTTC. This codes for CASSQDLAVGEQYF.

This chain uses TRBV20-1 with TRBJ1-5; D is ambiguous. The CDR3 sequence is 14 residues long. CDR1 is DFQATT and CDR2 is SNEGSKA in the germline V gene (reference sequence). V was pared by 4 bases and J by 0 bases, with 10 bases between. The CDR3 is CSAIETFSNQPQHF. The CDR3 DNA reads TGCAGTGCTATTGAAACTTTTAGCAATCAGCCCCAGCATTTT.

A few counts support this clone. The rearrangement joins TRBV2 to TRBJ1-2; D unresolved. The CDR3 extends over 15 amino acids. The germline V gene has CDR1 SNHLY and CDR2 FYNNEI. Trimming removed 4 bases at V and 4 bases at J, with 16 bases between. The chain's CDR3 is CASSGARGRSYGYTF. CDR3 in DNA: TGTGCCAGCAGTGGGGCTCGGGGTCGTAGCTATGGCTACACCTTC.

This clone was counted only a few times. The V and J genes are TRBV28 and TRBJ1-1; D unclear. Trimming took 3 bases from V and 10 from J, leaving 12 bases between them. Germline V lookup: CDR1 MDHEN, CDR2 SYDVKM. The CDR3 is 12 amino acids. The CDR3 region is CASSLALTGAFF. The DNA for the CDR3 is TGTGCCAGCAGTTTGGCCCTCACGGGAGCTTTCTTT.

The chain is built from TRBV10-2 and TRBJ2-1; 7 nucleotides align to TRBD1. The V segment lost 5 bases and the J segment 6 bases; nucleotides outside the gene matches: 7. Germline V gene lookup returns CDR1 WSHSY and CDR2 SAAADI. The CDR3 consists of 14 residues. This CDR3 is CASSRQGVFNEQFF. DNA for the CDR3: TGCGCCAGCAGTCGGCAGGGGGTATTCAATGAGCAGTTCTTC.

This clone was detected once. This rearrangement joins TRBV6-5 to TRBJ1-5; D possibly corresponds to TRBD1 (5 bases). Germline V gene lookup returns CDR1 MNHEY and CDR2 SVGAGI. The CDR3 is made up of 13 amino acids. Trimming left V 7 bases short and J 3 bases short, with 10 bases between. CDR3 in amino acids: CASMKQVNQPQHF. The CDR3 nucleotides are TGTGCCAGCATGAAACAGGTCAATCAGCCCCAGCATTTT.

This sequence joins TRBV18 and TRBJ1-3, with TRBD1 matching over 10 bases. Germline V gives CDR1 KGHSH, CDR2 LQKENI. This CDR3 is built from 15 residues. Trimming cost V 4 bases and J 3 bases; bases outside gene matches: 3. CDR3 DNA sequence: TGTGCCAGCTCACGACAGGGGGCATATGGAAACACCATATATTTT. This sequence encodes CASSRQGAYGNTIYF.

The CDR3 region is CASSLALGTATYEQYF. DNA for the CDR3: TGTGCCAGCAGCTTAGCTTTAGGGACAGCTACCTACGAGCAGTACTTC. This chain links TRBV7-9 with TRBJ2-7; 7 bases fit TRBD1. Germline assignment: CDR1 SEHNR and CDR2 FQNEAQ (reference sequence). J gave up 2 bases and V 0 bases, and 7 bases lay outside the gene matches. The CDR3 sequence is 16 residues long.

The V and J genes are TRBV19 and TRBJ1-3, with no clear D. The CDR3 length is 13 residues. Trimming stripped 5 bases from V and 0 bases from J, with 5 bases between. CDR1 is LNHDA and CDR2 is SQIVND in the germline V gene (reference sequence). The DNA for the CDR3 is TGTGCCAGTAGTGGCTTCTCTGGAAACACCATATATTTT. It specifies CASSGFSGNTIYF.

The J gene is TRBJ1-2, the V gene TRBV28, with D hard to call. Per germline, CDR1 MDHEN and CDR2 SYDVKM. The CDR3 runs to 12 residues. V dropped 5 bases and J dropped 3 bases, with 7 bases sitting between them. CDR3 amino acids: CASSPNYYGYTF. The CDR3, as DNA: TGTGCCAGCAGTCCTAACTACTATGGCTACACCTTC.

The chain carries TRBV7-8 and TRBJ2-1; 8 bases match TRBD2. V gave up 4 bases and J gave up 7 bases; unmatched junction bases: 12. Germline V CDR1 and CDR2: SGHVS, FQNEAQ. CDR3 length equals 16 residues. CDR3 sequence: CASSSRLVAGHNEQFF. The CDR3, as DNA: TGTGCCAGCAGCTCCCGGCTGGTAGCGGGACATAATGAGCAGTTCTTC.

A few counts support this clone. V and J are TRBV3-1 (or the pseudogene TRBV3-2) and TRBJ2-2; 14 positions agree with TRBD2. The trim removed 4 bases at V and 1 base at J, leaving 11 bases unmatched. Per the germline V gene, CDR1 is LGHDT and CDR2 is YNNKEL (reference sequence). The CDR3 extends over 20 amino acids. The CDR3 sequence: CASSLSRRLAGGGNTGELFF. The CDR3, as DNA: TGTGCCAGCAGCCTAAGTAGGCGACTAGCGGGAGGGGGGAACACCGGGGAGCTGTTTTTT.

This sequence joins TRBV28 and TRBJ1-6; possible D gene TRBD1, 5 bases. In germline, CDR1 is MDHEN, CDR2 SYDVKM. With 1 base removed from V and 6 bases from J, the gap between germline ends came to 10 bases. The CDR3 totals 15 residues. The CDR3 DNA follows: TGTGCCAGCAGTTTATCTGGGCAGGGTAATTCACCCCTCCACTTT. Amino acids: CASSLSGQGNSPLHF.

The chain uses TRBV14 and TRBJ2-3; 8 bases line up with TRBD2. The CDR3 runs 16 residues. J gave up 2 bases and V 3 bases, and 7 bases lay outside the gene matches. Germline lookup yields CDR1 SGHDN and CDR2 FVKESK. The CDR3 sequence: CASSQVGGGITDTQYF. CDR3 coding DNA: TGTGCCAGCAGCCAGGTTGGCGGGGGGATCACAGATACGCAGTATTTT. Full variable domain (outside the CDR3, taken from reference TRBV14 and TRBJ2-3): EAGVTQFPSHSVIEKGQTVTLRCDPISGHDNLYWYRRVMGKEIKFLLHFVKESKQDESGMPNNRFLAERTGGTYSTLKVQPAELEDSGVYFCASSQVGGGITDTQYFGPGTRLTVL.